The sequence of this TCR beta chain was determined in a study of cytomegalovirus exposure and HLA in healthy donors (dated by TCRdb to the late 2010s). Regarding the research as a whole: According to an earlier analysis of several hundred of the donors, roughly 180 million T cells yielded 120 million or so unique TCR beta sequences and about 300 Gb of sequence data. The later analysis used no new phenotypic data to find candidate immune exposures, relying instead on TCR beta sequences and their occurrence across donors. Both class I and class II loci were covered by HLA typing, at four-digit resolution. A later genetic analysis used genome-wide SNP genotypes for 398 of the 666 donors, treating that subset as a discovery cohort. An early release that covered roughly 600 HLA-typed donors contained approximately 300 gigabases of sequencing data and 70 million to 100 million unique TCR sequences. Alongside the repertoire data, information on donor age, sex, ethnicity and CMV serostatus was compiled. Among some 410 genotyped donors of the cohort, an average of around 220,000 unique TCR beta nucleotide sequences was sequenced per donor, of which approximately 18% were non-productive. Among the roughly 410 genotyped donors, around 81% belonged to the genetic ancestry cluster associated with self-reported Caucasian donors. The study used immunosequencing to profile the T cell repertoires of approximately 650 subjects and linked those repertoires to cytomegalovirus serostatus. To study patterns of TCR occurrence, a later analysis re-analyzed previously published TCR beta repertoires from around 660 donors and added high-resolution HLA genotyping. To predict cytomegalovirus infection status, the study brought together high-throughput TCR immunosequencing, statistical association of individual TCRs with disease status, and machine learning. Along with the roughly 710-subject first cohort, a separate validation cohort of 120 different subjects was used. Four or five DR-DQ haplotypes were handled as single units for association and clustering because linkage in the cohort was strong. An earlier analysis of a few hundred of the donors applied high-throughput TCR beta sequencing to assess whether each TCR beta V gene segment acted as functional or pseudogenic. The study aimed to test whether cataloging public T cell receptors could reveal signatures of past pathogen exposure. Typing coverage varied by locus: roughly 629-640 donors for A, B, C, DRB1 and DQB1; approximately 500 for DQA1; approximately 610 for DPA1; roughly 450 for DPB1. Every repertoire in the discovery cohort had been generated on one and the same sequencing platform. On the study overall, not on this receptor specifically: A further reported finding was that TCR beta sequences accurately predicted the HLA-A and HLA-B alleles for most subjects in the first cohort. Correlated functional status among segregating V segments might reflect linkage disequilibrium, but an unknown experimental factor could not be ruled out. Several of the top co-occurrence clusters appeared to be linked to parvovirus B19, influenza, CMV and Epstein-Barr virus, according to a later analysis. In the study, 164 TCR beta chains were listed as associated with cytomegalovirus. At a false discovery rate of 0.05, a later analysis linked around 17,000 TCR beta sequences to specific HLA alleles. Because counts were too low, fewer than 20 rarely observed V segments, including chromosome 9 orphons, were excluded from the earlier analysis of fewer than 650 of the donors. The cohort was sequenced for TCR beta chains only, and without alpha or paired-chain data the features that could be detected were limited. A later analysis found that HLA-associated TCR beta chains were more clonally expanded and had lower generation probabilities than equally common non-associated chains. In a later analysis, the rate of TCR association differed among HLA loci, with DRB1 alleles having the most associated TCRs and HLA-C alleles having the fewest. In a later genetic analysis, a missense DCLRE1C variant was associated with V-gene and J-gene trimming of TCR beta chains, and the association was replicated in an independent cohort. The authors suggested that the approach could potentially be generalized to other disease states and immunological phenotypes. In a later genetic analysis, fewer N-insertions in productive TCRs were reported among donors in an Asian-associated ancestry cluster than the approximately 670-donor mean. While some public TCRs were present in many individuals, most TCR sequences turned up only very rarely across donors. In an earlier analysis of roughly 500 of the donors, most TCR beta V segments appeared in productive rearrangements about 87% or about 30% of the time, broadly matching IMGT annotations. Strong co-occurrence of HLA alleles, especially DR and DQ, made assigning TCR associations to individual alleles difficult. Roughly uniform sequencing depth across donors was assumed in presence/absence analyses, although this assumption may not hold. Because the 87-base-pair reads could not distinguish some IMGT-functional V segments, including TRBV6-2 and TRBV6-3, those segments were excluded. In both the original and validation cohorts, the classifier was reported to diagnose cytomegalovirus status with high specificity and sensitivity. The sequencing pipeline was judged likely to have produced a cluster of highly shared sequence variants as a technical artifact. A few of the identified cytomegalovirus-associated TCR beta chains were confirmed in vitro to be specific for cytomegalovirus antigens. In a later analysis, most CMV-associated TCR beta chains were found to appear HLA-restricted, with HLA associations seemingly driven largely by CMV exposure. Because some donors lacked HLA typing at each locus, the association tests relied only on the typed subset. For the cohort, immune exposure information was limited to CMV serostatus.

In the germline V gene, CDR1 corresponds to MNHEY and CDR2 to SVGAGI. The germline V and J ends show losses of 0 bases and 1 base respectively, and no gene match explains 4 bases of the junction. There are 16 amino acids in the CDR3, from cysteine to phenylalanine inclusive. The read is trimmed to its CDR3 DNA, 48 bases read in frame from base 1. Notes on this clone: The antigen this receptor binds is unknown. Per-base qualities were not stored, and no clone one base away is much larger.

Receptors were amplified or captured by the immunoSEQ multiplex PCR assay. For the multiplex PCR, a mixture combining 60 forward primers for TCR Vbeta segments and 13 reverse primers for TCR Jbeta segments was used. A multiplex PCR assay on genomic DNA amplified the CDR3 region of rearranged TCR beta genes. On the Illumina HiSeq System, the amplified TCR beta libraries were sequenced as 87-base-pair reads. As for how the authors treated the data: A later analysis counted about 80 million unique TCR beta chains across the 640 or so repertoires, and some 12 million of these chains were shared by at least two donors. Raw reads were error-corrected and collapsed into unique sequences by a nearest-neighbor algorithm in which closely related sequences were merged to remove PCR and sequencing errors. Alignment of CDR3 sequences to IMGT reference sequences was used to assign V, D and J gene segments. For a sequence to be retained, at least a six-nucleotide match to both a V gene segment and a J gene segment was required. Rearrangements were classified as productive when the CDR3 lacked stop codons and remained in frame with V and J, and all other rearrangements were classified as non-productive. CDR3 was defined according to IMGT convention as the region running from the second conserved V-encoded cysteine to the conserved J-encoded phenylalanine. The earlier analysis of 450 to 750 of the donors excluded any sequence lacking an unambiguous match to a single V gene segment. An earlier analysis of 587 of the donors called V segments functional above 56.7% productive rearrangements and segregating when the between-donor standard deviation exceeded 5%. A statistical classification framework was built for diagnosing cytomegalovirus status from the catalog of TCR beta chain sequences. In a later analysis, V and J genes were assigned by comparing TCR nucleotide sequences against IMGT/GENE-DB human TR gene sequences. Using the TCRdist pipeline, a later analysis assigned CDR3 sequences along with most-parsimonious VDJ recombination scenarios. In a later analysis, each TCR beta chain was defined by its CDR3 amino acid sequence together with its V-gene family, and reads without a unique V-gene family were excluded. To address suspected cross-contamination and a sequencing artifact, a later analysis removed 592 highly shared, low-generation-probability nucleotide sequences. For each public chain, a later analysis derived a clonal expansion index from normalized ranks of inferred template counts within each repertoire. A later analysis computed generation probabilities with a VDJ recombination model fitted to out-of-frame rearrangements, and checked the results against IGoR. Hypergeometric tests were used in a later analysis to score TCR-TCR, TCR-HLA and TCR-CMV co-occurrence, with a repertoire-size bias correction applied to the TCR pairs. False discovery rates were estimated in a later analysis by permuting HLA or CMV assignments 20 times. In a later analysis, co-occurring TCRs were grouped with DBSCAN, and TCRdist sequence similarity was added when clustering was performed within HLA-allele-positive subsets. Repertoires with fewer than 30,000 or more than 120,000 public chains were left out of co-occurrence clustering, as were four to six repertoires with anomalous nucleotide sharing. The immuneACCESS repertoire file appears here via TCRdb, limited to in-frame rearrangements. These files lack a portion of the clones; in checked studies, under half of the deficit traces to unresolved V genes, and the cause of the others is not known. V and J calls and clone size are copied from that table; D and trimming were computed from the DNA. This sample lists 150,000 or so clones; less than 90% were detected once. Around 0.93% of the sample comes from the top ten.

The cohort consisted of 650 to 850 healthy bone marrow donors. At the time of sampling, all cohort members were nominally healthy, though unrecorded immune exposures were likely present. The donor was CMV seronegative and was included in the group of over 300 seronegative cohort members. Each donor provided a peripheral blood sample, and peripheral blood mononuclear cells were used for TCR beta sequencing. The Qiagen DNeasy Blood Extraction Kit was used to extract genomic DNA from the blood cell samples. Here the chain combines TRBV6-5 and TRBJ2-3, with 7 junctional bases fitting TRBD2. Sequences were obtained from PBMCs. This receptor was identified in a man aged 25 to 40 in good health and CMV-seronegative. The CDR3 protein sequence reads: CASSYSIAGGTDTQYF. The sequence in DNA is TGTGCCAGCAGTTACTCGATTGCGGGGGGCACAGATACGCAGTATTTT.